Listed here are 29 T cell receptor beta chains from one sample, sequenced in a study of blood T cell repertoires in COVID-19. Produced via immunoSEQ multiplex PCR; TCRdb's table is partial and in-frame only. Of over 110,000 clones in the sample, 70% to 85% were seen once. The sequenced material came from peripheral blood. Receptors were obtained from a man aged 55 to 70 with active or convalescent COVID-19.

The chain is built from TRBV6-6 and TRBJ1-6, with D unclear. Germline-derived CDR1 and CDR2 are MNHNY and SVGAGI (reference sequence). V dropped 8 bases and J dropped 3 bases, with 14 bases sitting between them. The CDR3 runs 15 residues. The CDR3 sequence: CASSLDGNYNSPLHF. The DNA of the CDR3 is TGTGCCAGCTCCCTGGACGGGAACTATAATTCACCCCTCCACTTT.

The chain is built from TRBV2 and TRBJ2-1; 10 nucleotides agree with TRBD2. This CDR3 is built from 15 residues. V gave up 8 bases and J gave up 5 bases; unmatched junction bases: 9. Germline CDR1 and CDR2: SNHLY and FYNNEI. CDR3 DNA: TGTGCCAGCTCAGATGGGACTAGCGCCGACAATGAGCAGTTCTTC. Protein: CASSDGTSADNEQFF.

The CDR3 sequence: CATRGDTGELFF. CDR3 bases: TGTGCCACCCGGGGGGACACCGGGGAGCTGTTTTTT. The chain combines TRBV6-5 with TRBJ2-2; TRBD2 agrees at 7 bases. Germline CDR1 reads MNHEY; CDR2 reads SVGAGI. The CDR3 totals 12 residues. V was clipped by 10 bases and J by 3 bases; unmatched bases: 2.

The chain is built from TRBV5-4 and TRBJ1-4; weak D call: TRBD1 (5 bases). Trimming cost V 2 bases and J 2 bases, with 7 bases left between them. This CDR3 is 14 amino acids long. Germline V gene lookup returns CDR1 SGHNT and CDR2 YYREEE (reference sequence). The CDR3 region has the DNA TGTGCCAGCAGCTTATCAGGGACTAATGAAAAACTGTTTTTT. Translated: CASSLSGTNEKLFF.

V usage is TRBV15 and J usage is TRBJ2-1; D remains ambiguous. This CDR3 is 12 amino acids long. The germline V and J ends were trimmed by 0 bases and 9 bases, with 6 bases remaining between them. Per germline, CDR1 LNHNV and CDR2 YYDKDF (reference sequence). CDR3 loop: CATSRDLVEQFF. The CDR3 DNA reads as TGTGCCACCAGCAGAGATCTTGTTGAGCAGTTCTTC.

The V gene is TRBV4-2, the J gene TRBJ2-5; a possible D gene is TRBD2 (5 bases). The CDR3 is 13 amino acids. V shed 0 bases and J shed 5 bases, with 7 bases lying between them. Germline CDR1 reads LGHNA; CDR2 reads YNFKEQ. CDR3 loop: CASSQDTSETQYF. Written as DNA, the CDR3 is TGTGCCAGCAGCCAAGATACTAGTGAGACCCAGTACTTC.

The V and J genes are TRBV14 and TRBJ2-5, with a weak D call TRBD2 (5 bases). This CDR3 has 14 amino acids. Germline V gene lookup returns CDR1 SGHDN and CDR2 FVKESK. Between the trimmed V and J ends, which lost 3 bases and 0 bases, there was a span of 8 bases. The CDR3 is CASSQWRDQETQYF. CDR3 DNA sequence: TGTGCCAGCAGCCAGTGGCGGGACCAAGAGACCCAGTACTTC.

The V gene is TRBV28, the J gene TRBJ1-6; a weak D match, TRBD1 (5 bases). The V gene's germline CDR1 is MDHEN and CDR2 SYDVKM. This CDR3 is built from 16 residues. The V end was cut by 7 bases, the J end by 2 bases, with 15 bases between. Here the CDR3 DNA reads TGTGCCAGCACGGGGGGGGGAGGTCCCTATAATTCACCCCTCCACTTT. Translating it yields CASTGGGGPYNSPLHF.

The rearrangement links TRBV18 to TRBJ1-2, with 8 bases that match TRBD1. The CDR3 extends over 15 amino acids. The germline gives CDR1 KGHSH, CDR2 LQKENI. V shed 2 bases, J shed 7 bases, and the junction held 9 bases outside the gene matches. CDR3 DNA sequence: TGTGCCAGCTCACCAGTGGAGACAGGGGCTGGTGGCTACACCTTC. It codes for CASSPVETGAGGYTF.

The chain combines TRBV30 with TRBJ1-4; maybe TRBD1 (5 bases). This CDR3 comprises 15 residues. V gave up 2 bases and J gave up 10 bases, with 20 bases separating them. Looked up from germline, CDR1 is GTSNPN and CDR2 is SVGIG (reference sequence). The CDR3 is CAWSFRTGGGGKLFF. The CDR3 region has the DNA TGTGCCTGGAGTTTCCGGACGGGGGGAGGAGGAAAACTGTTTTTT.

The rearrangement uses TRBV6-5 and TRBJ1-2, with 9 bases that match TRBD1. V lost 5 bases, J lost 5 bases, and 6 bases stayed unmatched. In germline, CDR1 is MNHEY, CDR2 SVGAGI. The CDR3 extends over 14 amino acids. CDR3 DNA: TGTGCCAGCAGTAGGGACAGGGAGGGTTATGGCTACACCTTC. As protein: CASSRDREGYGYTF.

The chain has TRBV6-6 and TRBJ1-2; TRBD1 might be the D (6 bases). The CDR3 extends over 12 amino acids. Trimming left V 4 bases short and J 4 bases short, with 7 bases between. Germline CDR1 reads MNHNY; CDR2 reads SVGAGI (reference sequence). CDR3 DNA sequence: TGTGCCAGCAGTTCGGACAGCTATGGCTACACCTTC. The encoded protein is CASSSDSYGYTF.

The V call is TRBV11-3, the J call TRBJ2-1; tentatively, D is TRBD2 (5 bases). The germline V gene has CDR1 SGHNT and CDR2 YENEEA. There are 13 residues in the CDR3. V gave up 0 bases and J gave up 9 bases, with 9 bases separating them. The CDR3 region is CASSLDGTSEQFF. DNA of the CDR3: TGTGCCAGCAGCTTAGATGGTACTAGTGAGCAGTTCTTC. Full variable domain (missing parts from reference TRBV11-3 and TRBJ2-1): EAGVVQSPRYKIIEKKQPVAFWCNPISGHNTLYWYLQNLGQGPELLIRYENEEAVDDSQLPKDRFSAERLKGVDSTLKIQPAELGDSAVYLCASSLDGTSEQFFGPGTRLTVL.

In its sample, this clone was seen a few times. The chain is built from TRBV27 and TRBJ1-1, with D possibly TRBD1 on 5 matching bases. Deletions cut 0 bases from V and 6 bases from J, with 8 bases between. The germline V gene encodes CDR1 MNHEY and CDR2 SMNVEV (reference sequence). The CDR3 is 13 amino acids. The CDR3 region has the DNA TGTGCCAGCAGTTTATCGTGGGGGGCTGAAGCTTTCTTT. Translating gives CASSLSWGAEAFF.

The chain recombines TRBV27 with TRBJ2-3; TRBD2 matches 9 bases. Germline-derived CDR1 and CDR2 are MNHEY and SMNVEV (reference sequence). The V and J ends lost 6 bases and 8 bases, in that order; junction bases with no gene match: 9. This CDR3 comprises 14 residues. This chain's CDR3 is CASSPGLAQGTQYF. The CDR3 nucleotides read TGTGCCAGCAGCCCGGGACTAGCCCAAGGTACGCAGTATTTT.

The chain recombines TRBV19 with TRBJ2-2, with 7 bases identical to TRBD1. The CDR3 totals 14 residues. Unmatched junction bases numbered 2, after V lost 7 bases and J lost 0 bases. Germline V gene lookup returns CDR1 LNHDA and CDR2 SQIVND (reference sequence). The CDR3 spells CASTGTANTGELFF. The CDR3 DNA follows: TGTGCCAGTACCGGGACAGCGAACACCGGGGAGCTGTTTTTT.

The genes are TRBV7-7 and TRBJ2-5, with unresolved D. Trimming stripped 2 bases from V and 5 bases from J, with 6 bases between. Germline V gene data show CDR1 as SSHAT and CDR2 as FNYEAQ (reference sequence). The CDR3 is 12 amino acids. CDR3 in DNA: TGTGCCAGCAGCTTACCGGGTGAGACCCAGTACTTC. It yields the protein CASSLPGETQYF.

The chain couples TRBV6-6 to TRBJ2-7, with D unclear. With 0 bases removed from V and 4 bases from J, the gap between germline ends came to 4 bases. Germline V gives CDR1 MNHNY, CDR2 SVGAGI (reference sequence). CDR3 size: 12 residues. CDR3 sequence reads: CASSYSRYEQYF. Written as DNA, the CDR3 is TGTGCCAGCAGTTACTCGCGTTACGAGCAGTACTTC.

J is TRBJ1-2 and V is TRBV29-1; 7 bases map to TRBD1. This CDR3 spans 14 amino acids. The V segment lost 1 base and the J segment 4 bases; nucleotides outside the gene matches: 6. Germline V gene sequence: CDR1 SQVTM, CDR2 ANQGSEA. The CDR3, as DNA: TGCAGCGTTGAAGCAAGGGGGCATAGCTATGGCTACACCTTC. Its protein is CSVEARGHSYGYTF.

This clone came up once. This chain connects TRBV29-1 to TRBJ2-3; 9 bases are shared with TRBD1. This CDR3 is built from 15 residues. V was clipped by 3 bases and J by 3 bases; unmatched bases: 7. Germline V lookup: CDR1 SQVTM, CDR2 ANQGSEA. CDR3 protein: CSVDSDRGGTDTQYF. In DNA form, the CDR3 reads TGCAGCGTTGACTCGGACAGGGGAGGGACAGATACGCAGTATTTT.

This clone was counted once. V gene TRBV7-2 combines with J gene TRBJ2-3; 7 nucleotides agree with TRBD2. With 4 bases clipped from V and 2 bases from J, the junction kept 6 bases outside the gene matches. From germline, CDR1 is SGHTA and CDR2 FQGNSA. The CDR3 spans 15 residues. CDR3 loop: CASSSWGGVTDTQYF. The CDR3 DNA reads as TGTGCCAGCAGCTCATGGGGGGGGGTCACAGATACGCAGTATTTT.

The V call is TRBV9, the J call TRBJ2-6; tentative D call: TRBD2 (6 bases). Trimming stripped 3 bases from V and 0 bases from J, with 19 bases between. Per germline, CDR1 SGDLS and CDR2 YYNGEE. The CDR3 sequence is 19 residues long. The CDR3 DNA is TGTGCCAGCAGCGCCTATACTCTCGGGAGAAGCTCTGGGGCCAACGTCCTGACTTTC. This codes for CASSAYTLGRSSGANVLTF. Looking up the rest from reference TRBV9 and TRBJ2-6 gives the full variable domain: DSGVTQTPKHLITATGQRVTLRCSPRSGDLSVYWYQQSLDQGLQFLIQYYNGEERAKGNILERFSAQQFPDLHSELNLSSLELGDSALYFCASSAYTLGRSSGANVLTFGAGSRLTVL.

The rearrangement joins TRBV29-1 to TRBJ2-3; a possible D gene is TRBD1 (6 bases). CDR1 and CDR2 from the germline V gene are SQVTM and ANQGSEA. The CDR3 runs to 12 residues. The V end was cut by 7 bases, the J end by 4 bases, with 12 bases between. CDR3 loop: CSEQDRPDTQYF. The CDR3 region has the DNA TGCAGCGAGCAGGACAGACCAGATACGCAGTATTTT.

The rearrangement links TRBV7-2 to TRBJ2-3; D gene ambiguous. Germline CDR1 reads SGHTA; CDR2 reads FQGNSA. This CDR3 contains 16 residues. V shed 2 bases and J shed 10 bases, with 22 bases lying between them. CDR3 coding DNA: TGTGCCAGCAGCTTATACGCGACATCGGTCCGTCAGCCGCAGTATTTT. This gives the protein CASSLYATSVRQPQYF.

This chain joins TRBV7-8 and TRBJ2-2, with unresolved D. Trimming shortened V by 1 base and J by 1 base, and 13 bases separated the two germline ends. The CDR3 extends over 17 amino acids. Germline V gene sequence: CDR1 SGHVS, CDR2 FQNEAQ. CDR3 sequence: CASSLDMWQKNTGELFF. The DNA of the CDR3 is TGTGCCAGCAGCTTAGATATGTGGCAGAAGAACACCGGGGAGCTGTTTTTT.

The V and J genes are TRBV19 and TRBJ1-3; D is unresolved. The CDR3 runs to 16 residues. The V and J ends lost 2 bases and 3 bases respectively, with 14 bases between them. From germline, CDR1 is LNHDA and CDR2 SQIVND (reference sequence). CDR3: CASSIIREGFGNTIYF. CDR3 DNA: TGTGCCAGTAGTATAATAAGAGAGGGATTTGGAAACACCATATATTTT. Based on the CDR3 plus reference TRBV19 and TRBJ1-3, the full variable domain is DGGITQSPKYLFRKEGQNVTLSCEQNLNHDAMYWYRQDPGQGLRLIYYSQIVNDFQKGDIAEGYSVSREKKESFPLTVTSAQKNPTAFYLCASSIIREGFGNTIYFGEGSWLTVV.

The chain joins TRBV25-1 to TRBJ1-2; the D gene is possibly TRBD1 (6 bases). Germline V lookup: CDR1 MGHDK, CDR2 SYGVNS. Trimming left V 8 bases short and J 1 base short, with 11 bases between. This CDR3 is built from 13 residues. CDR3 residues: CASHGDINYGYTF. CDR3 bases: TGTGCCAGCCACGGGGACATTAACTATGGCTACACCTTC.

Only one count was recorded for this clone. The rearrangement uses TRBV7-2 and TRBJ1-6; 10 bases agree with TRBD1. The CDR3 is 14 amino acids. The V segment lost 6 bases and the J segment 7 bases; nucleotides outside the gene matches: 3. CDR1 SGHTA and CDR2 FQGNSA come from the germline V gene. DNA for the CDR3: TGTGCCAGCAGAGGGACAGGGGAAAATTCACCCCTCCACTTT. As protein: CASRGTGENSPLHF.

The gene calls are TRBV19 and TRBJ2-1, with 7 bases identical to TRBD1. The germline CDR1 and CDR2 sequences are LNHDA and SQIVND (reference sequence). V was pared by 3 bases and J by 6 bases, with 5 bases of the junction left unmatched. The CDR3 extends over 14 amino acids. This CDR3 reads CASSIQAGGNEQFF. The CDR3 coding sequence is TGTGCCAGTAGTATTCAGGCAGGGGGCAATGAGCAGTTCTTC.